This T cell receptor beta chain was observed in a study of CD4 T cell repertoires in COVID-19. Profiling relied on immunoSEQ multiplex PCR, and the TCRdb table lists in-frame clones only, not all of them. The table lists more than 20,000 clones, 85% to 95% of them singletons. General study findings and limits: Some SARS-CoV-2 clonotypes, between 7 and 25%, recurred in SARS-CoV and/or HKU1 cultures.

Worth noting for this clone: The target antigen is unknown.

These memory T cells were uncultured and sequenced directly after ex vivo isolation. The material sequenced was circulating follicular helper CD4+ T cells (cTfh) from blood, taken before the COVID-19 pandemic. The TCR comes from a human donor who had COVID-19.

CDR3 in DNA: TGTGCCGTGAGTGTCGACAGGACAAATAATCAGCCCCAGCATTTT. It codes for CAVSVDRTNNQPQHF. The chain carries TRBV10-3 and TRBJ1-5; D possibly corresponds to TRBD1 (6 bases). V was clipped by 11 bases and J by 4 bases, with 21 bases between them. The CDR3 has 15 amino acids. Germline CDR1 reads ENHRY; CDR2 reads SYGVKD.